These 27 T cell receptor beta chains were sequenced from one sample in a study of Graves' ophthalmopathy and Graves' hyperthyroidism. RNA transcripts served as template for amplifying TCR beta CDR3 sequences. The first round was an RT-PCR with HTBI primers, and the second round was a multiplex PCR. TCRdb reanalysed the multiplex PCR reads using MiXCR and keeps one entry per CDR3 protein. The data contain around 1,200,000 distinct CDR3 sequences, 35% to 45% of them singletons. Sequencing used peripheral blood or thyroid tissue (not recorded which). These TCRs come from an adult man with Graves' hyperthyroidism.

The chain combines TRBV10-3 with TRBJ2-5, with D perhaps matching TRBD1 (6 bases). The CDR3 is made up of 15 amino acids. Germline loops: CDR1 ENHRY, CDR2 SYGVKD. Trimming stripped 6 bases from V and 5 bases from J, with 19 bases between. The CDR3 nucleotides are TGTGCCATCAGAGACACTAGAGGGGGTCTGGAGACCCAGTACTTC. It specifies CAIRDTRGGLETQYF.

The CDR3 region has the DNA TGTGCCAGCAGTTACTCGAGACCAGGGACCACTGAAGCTTTCTTT. The encoded protein is CASSYSRPGTTEAFF. V and J are TRBV6-5 and TRBJ1-1; perhaps TRBD1 as D (5 bases). The CDR3 is 15 amino acids. V was pared by 0 bases and J by 4 bases, with 12 bases between. Germline assignment: CDR1 MNHEY and CDR2 SVGAGI.

This clonotype occurred many times. The rearrangement joins TRBV20-1 to TRBJ1-6; a possible D gene is TRBD1 (5 bases). From germline, CDR1 is DFQATT and CDR2 SNEGSKA (reference sequence). V lost 3 bases, J lost 0 bases, and 12 bases lay in between. CDR3 size: 16 residues. The CDR3 nucleotides read TGCAGTGCTAGCCCCAATCAGGGCTCCTATAATTCACCCCTCCACTTT. This codes for CSASPNQGSYNSPLHF.

This clonotype appeared many times. This chain joins TRBV7-3 and TRBJ2-7; 8 bases fit TRBD1. The CDR3 is 15 residues long. The germline V gene encodes CDR1 SGHTA and CDR2 FQGTGA. V trimming: 4 bases; J trimming: 3 bases; junction bases outside the gene matches: 8. The CDR3 nucleotides are TGTGCCAGCAGCTCCTCCTCAGGGGGCGTCTACGAGCAGTACTTC. Translation: CASSSSSGGVYEQYF.

The chain carries TRBV24-1 and TRBJ2-7; no definite D call. Germline V CDR1 and CDR2: KGHDR, SFDVKD. Trimming left V 4 bases short and J 2 bases short, with 8 bases between. The CDR3 has 13 residues. The CDR3 sequence is CATSEGYAYEQYF. CDR3 DNA: TGTGCCACCAGTGAGGGTTATGCCTACGAGCAGTACTTC.

This clonotype was observed many times. The rearrangement links TRBV29-1 to TRBJ1-1, with D unclear. The CDR3 consists of 12 residues. Germline-derived CDR1 and CDR2 are SQVTM and ANQGSEA. V dropped 8 bases and J dropped 7 bases, with 17 bases sitting between them. CDR3 coding DNA: TGCAGCCCGACGGGTCCTCCGGGTGAAGCTTTCTTT. This encodes CSPTGPPGEAFF.

Many counts were recorded for this clonotype. The chain links TRBV7-2 to TRBJ2-7; D may correspond to TRBD1 or TRBD2 (7 bases each). V was shortened by 2 bases and J by 2 bases, with 13 bases between the two germline ends. This CDR3 spans 15 amino acids. Germline V CDR1 and CDR2: SGHTA, FQGNSA. The CDR3 is CASSLWGGQTYEQYF. The DNA for the CDR3 is TGTGCCAGCAGCTTATGGGGGGGACAGACCTACGAGCAGTACTTC.

J is TRBJ2-2 and V is TRBV12-3 or TRBV12-4; perhaps TRBD1 as D (6 bases). The CDR3 contains 17 residues. Trimming left V 5 bases short and J 0 bases short, with 16 bases between. In DNA form, the CDR3 reads TGTGCCAGCAGTAGAAGGACCCAGGGGTCGAACACCGGGGAGCTGTTTTTT. This encodes CASSRRTQGSNTGELFF.

At least ten counts were recorded for this clonotype. The chain is built from TRBV5-8 and TRBJ1-5; possibly TRBD1 for D (6 bases). This CDR3 is built from 14 residues. Trimming removed 0 bases from V and 6 bases from J, with 10 bases in between. Germline assignment: CDR1 SGHTS and CDR2 YDEGEE. The CDR3: CASSLVGQFQPQHF. The CDR3 DNA follows: TGTGCCAGCAGCTTGGTCGGACAGTTTCAGCCCCAGCATTTT.

The chain is built from TRBV4-1 and TRBJ2-7, with a weak D call TRBD2 (5 bases). Deletions cut 0 bases from V and 5 bases from J, with 11 bases between. The CDR3 contains 14 residues. The germline V gene has CDR1 MGHRA and CDR2 YSYEKL. The CDR3 region is CASSQEGHGDEQYF. CDR3 in DNA: TGCGCCAGCAGCCAAGAAGGCCACGGGGACGAGCAGTACTTC.

This clonotype was picked up many times. The rearrangement links TRBV20-1 to TRBJ1-1; maybe TRBD1 (6 bases). The CDR3 runs to 13 residues. Trimming removed 2 bases at V and 1 base at J, with 8 bases between. From germline, CDR1 is DFQATT and CDR2 SNEGSKA (reference sequence). CDR3 sequence reads: CSARRTENTEAFF. As DNA, the CDR3 is TGCAGTGCTAGAAGGACAGAGAACACTGAAGCTTTCTTT.

The V and J genes are TRBV10-3 and TRBJ1-5, with no clear D. The V end lost 10 bases, the J end lost 6 bases, and 25 bases lay between the germline ends. Germline CDR1 and CDR2: ENHRY and SYGVKD. This CDR3 spans 16 amino acids. Here the CDR3 reads CATAPTGNSGGQPQHF. CDR3 nucleotides: TGTGCCACCGCACCAACTGGGAATAGTGGAGGTCAGCCCCAGCATTTT.

In regard to this clonotype: This clone may be a read error of a much larger clone one base away. The rearrangement uses TRBV7-2 and TRBJ1-6, with 8 bases matching TRBD1. CDR3 length equals 16 residues. With V trimmed by 2 bases and J by 7 bases, 7 bases remained unmatched. Germline CDR1 SGHTA, CDR2 FQGNSA. This CDR3 is CASSLSGDRLNSPLHF. The CDR3 nucleotides are TGTGCCAGCAGCTTAAGTGGGGACAGGTTGAATTCACCCCTCCACTTT.

Many counts were recorded for this clonotype. The chain joins TRBV2 to TRBJ1-5; tentatively, D is TRBD1 (5 bases). V dropped 9 bases and J dropped 4 bases, with 13 bases sitting between them. Germline V gene data show CDR1 as SNHLY and CDR2 as FYNNEI. CDR3 length: 13 amino acids. The CDR3 loop is CASSWDENQPQHF. CDR3 sequence (DNA): TGTGCCAGTAGCTGGGACGAAAATCAGCCCCAGCATTTT.

In this sample, this clonotype turned up many times. The chain recombines TRBV7-9 with TRBJ1-1, with D perhaps TRBD1 (6 bases). CDR1 is SEHNR, CDR2 FQNEAQ, per germline (reference sequence). The V gene lost 6 bases and the J gene lost 1 base, with 9 bases spanning the gap. The length of the CDR3 is 13 residues. CDR3 DNA: TGTGCCAGCAGACAGACAGGGAACACTGAAGCTTTCTTT. Amino acid sequence: CASRQTGNTEAFF.

This clonotype was counted ten times or more. V usage is TRBV7-8 and J usage is TRBJ2-7; no firm D call. Germline loops: CDR1 SGHVS, CDR2 FQNEAQ. V was shortened by 3 bases and J by 3 bases, with 15 bases between the two germline ends. The CDR3 spans 15 residues. As DNA, the CDR3 is TGTGCCAGCAGCTTGAGTCCCCACATTTACTACGAGCAGTACTTC. It codes for CASSLSPHIYYEQYF.

This clonotype was recorded many times. This chain uses TRBV9 with TRBJ2-7; D unresolved. The ends were cut back, 0 bases at V and 2 bases at J, with 9 bases in the middle. Germline V gene sequence: CDR1 SGDLS, CDR2 YYNGEE. The CDR3 spans 14 residues. The CDR3 loop reads CASSVANGPYEQYF. CDR3 DNA sequence: TGTGCCAGCAGCGTAGCAAACGGACCCTACGAGCAGTACTTC.

The chain couples TRBV29-1 to TRBJ1-2; unclear D gene. Germline lookup yields CDR1 SQVTM and CDR2 ANQGSEA. The CDR3 is made up of 12 amino acids. Deletions cut 1 base from V and 6 bases from J, with 9 bases between. CDR3 residues: CSVEAEVDGYTF. The DNA for the CDR3 is TGCAGCGTTGAAGCTGAAGTGGATGGCTACACCTTC. The full variable domain, in which reference TRBV29-1 and TRBJ1-2 provide the parts outside the CDR3, is SAVISQKPSRDICQRGTSLTIQCQVDSQVTMMFWYRQQPGQSLTLIATANQGSEATYESGFVIDKFPISRPNLTFSTLTVSNMSPEDSSIYLCSVEAEVDGYTFGSGTRLTVV.

This clonotype was recorded at least ten times. The chain joins TRBV2 to TRBJ2-7; 10 bases are shared with TRBD1. Germline V gene sequence: CDR1 SNHLY, CDR2 FYNNEI. CDR3 length: 14 amino acids. V was clipped by 7 bases and J by 6 bases; unmatched bases: 9. The CDR3 region is CASTTDRGVGEQYF. The CDR3 nucleotides are TGTGCCAGCACAACGGACAGGGGGGTCGGCGAGCAGTACTTC.

This clonotype occurred many times. The rearrangement joins TRBV7-8 to TRBJ2-2; D possibly corresponds to TRBD2 (6 bases). Trimming cost V 5 bases and J 2 bases, with 12 bases left between them. Germline V gives CDR1 SGHVS, CDR2 FQNEAQ. The CDR3 extends over 15 amino acids. The CDR3 coding sequence is TGTGCCAGCAGCCGTAGCGGTTCTAACACCGGGGAGCTGTTTTTT. This translates into CASSRSGSNTGELFF.

V and J are TRBV25-1 and TRBJ2-7; 8 positions match TRBD1. V lost 5 bases and J lost 3; bases outside the gene matches: 12. Germline V lookup: CDR1 MGHDK, CDR2 SYGVNS. This CDR3 is 16 amino acids long. In DNA, the CDR3 is TGTGCCAGCAGTTTCGGAGCCGGGACAGGACTCTACGAGCAGTACTTC. Protein sequence: CASSFGAGTGLYEQYF.

This clonotype was observed at least ten times. This chain joins TRBV12-3 or TRBV12-4 and TRBJ1-1; 7 nucleotides line up with TRBD1. With V trimmed by 5 bases and J by 0 bases, 9 bases remained unmatched. The CDR3 totals 16 residues. CDR3 nucleotides: TGTGCCAGCAGTCCTTATCGCAGGGGGTTGAACACTGAAGCTTTCTTT. Its translation: CASSPYRRGLNTEAFF.

This clonotype has a count of ten or more. V usage is TRBV20-1 and J usage is TRBJ2-5; the match to TRBD1 covers 9 bases. The CDR3 runs to 14 residues. Germline V gene data show CDR1 as DFQATT and CDR2 as SNEGSKA (reference sequence). The DNA of the CDR3 is TGCAGCTATGAGCCCGGGACAGGGCAAGAGACCCAGTACTTC. Protein sequence: CSYEPGTGQETQYF.

This sequence joins TRBV7-2 and TRBJ2-7, with TRBD2 identical over 9 bases. This CDR3 has 14 amino acids. Germline V gives CDR1 SGHTA, CDR2 FQGNSA. The ends lost 4 bases at V and 4 bases at J; junction bases unmatched: 5. The CDR3 loop is CASSSGTSWYEQYF. In nucleotides, the CDR3 is TGTGCCAGCAGCTCCGGGACTAGCTGGTACGAGCAGTACTTC.

This clonotype was counted ten times or more. The gene calls are TRBV4-3 and TRBJ1-1; TRBD1 matches at 7 bases. The CDR3 spans 14 residues. CDR1 LGHNA and CDR2 YSLEER come from the germline V gene. The trim removed 0 bases at V and 3 bases at J, leaving 1 base unmatched. This chain's CDR3 is CASSQDQGDTEAFF. DNA of the CDR3: TGCGCCAGCAGCCAAGATCAGGGGGACACTGAAGCTTTCTTT.

This clonotype was observed a handful of times. This may stem from a read error, because a much larger clone lies one nucleotide away. The rearrangement links TRBV7-2 to TRBJ1-4; D call uncertain. This CDR3 spans 16 amino acids. Germline V lookup: CDR1 SGHTA, CDR2 FQGNSA. Here the CDR3 DNA reads TGTGCCAGCAACTTAGGGCGCTCGGACGTATTCGGAAAACTGTTTTTT. Translated: CASNLGRSDVFGKLFF.

This rearrangement joins TRBV29-1 to TRBJ1-3, with TRBD1 identical over 7 bases. This CDR3 contains 14 residues. In germline, CDR1 is SQVTM, CDR2 ANQGSEA. V shed 6 bases and J 8 bases; nucleotides not matched to a gene: 13. The CDR3 reads CSVATGQYGYTIYF. CDR3 DNA sequence: TGCAGCGTCGCGACGGGACAGTATGGCTACACCATATATTTT.